This TCR beta chain was profiled in a study of OX40 agonist ivuxolimab in advanced cancers. As for the study more broadly: Ivuxolimab was a fully human IgG2 agonistic monoclonal antibody targeting the costimulatory receptor OX40 (CD134). Intravenous ivuxolimab was administered to patients every 2 weeks at six dose levels: 0.01, 0.1, 0.3, 1.5, 3 and 10 mg/kg. Of the approximately 50 dose-escalation patients, hepatocellular carcinoma was present in roughly 19, melanoma in roughly 15, renal cell carcinoma in 9 and head and neck cancer in 9. A male proportion of 82.7% and a mean age of around 60 years, ranging from about 20 to 85, were recorded for the dose-escalation cohort. Prior anti-PD-1, anti-PD-L1 or anti-CTLA-4 therapy was permitted, and checkpoint inhibitors had been received by about two fifths of dose-escalation patients. Partial responses occurred in three dose-escalation patients, of whom one had hepatocellular carcinoma and two had cutaneous melanoma. Peripheral TCRbeta sequencing aimed to test whether ivuxolimab altered TCR sequence diversity and caused clonal T-cell expansion. The paper covers the monotherapy dose-escalation part of the phase I ivuxolimab trial, which included N of about 56 patients.

The trial excluded patients who had a history of autoimmune disease or were on systemic immunosuppression. Peripheral blood for TCR sequencing was collected from all dose cohorts at baseline, on cycle 4 day 1, and on cycle 7 day 1. The samples were taken from a phase I, first-in-human, multicenter, open-label dose-escalation trial of ivuxolimab. The trial enrolled adults with locally advanced or metastatic head and neck squamous cell, hepatocellular, melanoma or renal cell carcinoma. CD4+ and CD8+ T cells were sorted separately from peripheral blood before TCR sequencing. Genomic DNA was extracted from sorted cells for sequencing of the TCRbeta CDR3 region. TCRbeta CDR3 regions were sequenced using the immunoSEQ Assay. TCRdb obtained this table from immuneACCESS and retained in-frame rearrangements with V and J assigned. These tables miss some clones; where compared with another copy, unresolved V genes account for less than half of the shortfall, and the remainder is unexplained. The sample table lists 55,000 to 90,000 clones, 80% to 90% of them with a count of one. The ten largest clones represent approximately 1% of the sample.

Remarks on this clone: The antigen it recognizes is unknown. No base qualities exist here, and no much larger clone lies one base off it.

Overall results and qualifications from the work: Low levels of normalized T-cell clonal expansion were also seen in some nonresponding patients. Which antigens the clonally expanded peripheral T cells were specific for was not determined. After ivuxolimab, expanded clones were on average more numerous among CD8+ T cells than among CD4+ T cells. Clonal expansion of both CD4+ and CD8+ blood T cells was observed from baseline to week 6 at doses 0.1 to 3.0 mg/kg. In the 0.1-3.0 mg/kg groups, partial responders were among the patients with the lowest normalized peripheral clonal expansion, particularly in CD8+ T cells.

Material: CD4+ or CD8+ T cells sorted from blood, obtained in a trial of the OX40 agonist ivuxolimab. The source is an adult with an advanced solid tumor such as melanoma, head and neck, liver or kidney cancer.

CDR3 protein: CAISAGGPLTDTQYF. The bases read TGTGCCATCAGTGCGGGGGGCCCCCTCACAGATACGCAGTATTTT. The sequence joins TRBV10-3 to TRBJ2-3; matching of 7 bases hints at TRBD2 as the D gene. The CDR3 holds 15 amino acids from the cysteine to the phenylalanine. The sequence is cut down to CDR3 DNA, 45 bases in frame from base 1. Via the germline V gene, CDR1 is ENHRY and CDR2 SYGVKD. V is shortened by 4 bases, J by 2 bases, and the region joining them spans 13 bases.